The next 11 T cell receptor beta chains were all read from a single sample in a study of cytomegalovirus exposure and HLA in healthy donors. TCRdb keeps only in-frame clones here, not all; method: immunoSEQ multiplex PCR. Of some 240,000 clones listed, around four fifths are singletons. Sequencing used PBMCs. All receptors derive from a woman between 18 and 29 years old in good health and CMV-seronegative.

V and J are TRBV7-8 and TRBJ1-2; 10 nucleotides align to TRBD1. The germline CDR1 and CDR2 sequences are SGHVS and FQNEAQ. The ends lost 5 bases at V and 8 bases at J; junction bases unmatched: 8. The CDR3 sequence is 14 residues long. In DNA form, the CDR3 reads TGTGCCAGCAGCCGGACAGGGGGATTACGGGGCTACACCTTC. Translated, it gives CASSRTGGLRGYTF.

The gene calls are TRBV5-1 and TRBJ2-3; a weak D match, TRBD2 (5 bases). The V end was cut by 0 bases, the J end by 4 bases, with 12 bases between. Germline values: CDR1 SGHRS, CDR2 YFSETQ. CDR3 length: 15 amino acids. The CDR3 sequence: CASSLGTPAADTQYF. As DNA, the CDR3 is TGCGCCAGCAGCTTGGGGACTCCAGCGGCAGATACGCAGTATTTT.

Of note for this clone: Within the sample, other DNA sequences also encode this same CDR3. The gene calls are TRBV5-1 and TRBJ2-5; D not resolved. Germline CDR1 SGHRS, CDR2 YFSETQ. Trimming pared 4 bases from V and 8 bases from J, leaving 15 bases between. CDR3 size: 13 residues. The CDR3 reads CASSPESPGTQYF. CDR3 nucleotides: TGCGCCAGCAGCCCTGAGTCCCCAGGAACCCAGTACTTC.

CDR3 region: CASGAQGGSNQPQHF. The CDR3 nucleotides are TGTGCCAGTGGGGCTCAGGGGGGTAGCAATCAGCCCCAGCATTTT. The chain is built from TRBV6-1 and TRBJ1-5, with TRBD1 matching over 7 bases. Trimming removed 9 bases from V and 0 bases from J; junction bases left unmatched: 8. There are 15 residues in the CDR3. In germline, CDR1 is MNHNS, CDR2 SASEGT.

The chain employs TRBV4-2 and TRBJ2-1; unclear D gene. The germline V gene has CDR1 LGHNA and CDR2 YNFKEQ. The germline V and J ends were trimmed by 0 bases and 8 bases, with 17 bases remaining between them. CDR3 length: 16 residues. The CDR3 here is CASSQDRRSSFDEQFF. The CDR3 bases are TGTGCCAGCAGCCAAGATAGAAGGAGTAGTTTTGATGAGCAGTTCTTC.

In the case of this clone: This same CDR3 is encoded by further DNA sequences in the sample. V and J are TRBV5-1 and TRBJ2-7; D is unclear. With 0 bases removed from V and 6 bases from J, the gap between germline ends came to 4 bases. The CDR3 is made up of 11 amino acids. In germline, CDR1 is SGHRS, CDR2 YFSETQ. The CDR3 reads CASSLGGEQYF. As DNA, the CDR3 is TGCGCCAGCAGCTTGGGGGGCGAGCAGTACTTC.

The chain carries TRBV18 and TRBJ2-2, with 13 bases that match TRBD2. This CDR3 is built from 15 residues. Per germline, CDR1 KGHSH and CDR2 LQKENI. Trimming took 3 bases from V and 6 from J; bases not matched to a gene: 1. CDR3: CASSPGLAGAGELFF. CDR3 DNA sequence: TGTGCCAGCTCACCCGGACTAGCGGGAGCCGGGGAGCTGTTTTTT.

The chain has TRBV2 and TRBJ1-2; the D is unclear. Germline CDR1 is SNHLY and CDR2 is FYNNEI. The germline V and J ends were trimmed by 1 base and 8 bases, with 8 bases remaining between them. This CDR3 is 12 amino acids long. CDR3 region: CASSEEAYGYTF. In DNA form, the CDR3 reads TGTGCCAGCAGTGAAGAAGCATACGGCTACACCTTC.

In nucleotides, the CDR3 is TGTGCCAGCAGCTTGGCCGGGACAGGGGGTCAGGAGACCCAGTACTTC. This codes for CASSLAGTGGQETQYF. The chain links TRBV5-5 to TRBJ2-5; 11 bases align to TRBD1. The junction had 6 bases not matched to a gene; V was cut back by 0 bases and J by 5 bases. Germline V CDR1 and CDR2: SGHKS, YYEKEE (reference sequence). There are 16 residues in the CDR3.

As to this clone: A junction boundary mismatches the germline segment, possibly from a read error. The V and J genes are TRBV30 and TRBJ1-1, with D possibly TRBD1 on 5 matching bases. The CDR3 spans 12 residues. The germline V gene encodes CDR1 GTSNPN and CDR2 SVGIG (reference sequence). The CDR3 loop is CGFGAGRGVAFF. The CDR3 DNA is TGCGGGTTCGGGGCAGGGCGTGGAGTAGCTTTCTTT.

The V gene is TRBV30, the J gene TRBJ2-7; D perhaps matches TRBD1 (6 bases). The germline gives CDR1 GTSNPN, CDR2 SVGIG (reference sequence). The V end was cut by 1 base, the J end by 3 bases, with 13 bases between. This CDR3 comprises 14 residues. The CDR3 loop is CAWSGVVGGYEQYF. CDR3 nucleotide sequence: TGTGCCTGGAGTGGGGTGGTAGGGGGCTACGAGCAGTACTTC.